The 4 T cell receptor beta chains listed next were all sequenced from one sample in a study of CD8 T cells in ankylosing spondylitis. A single record per CDR3 protein comes from TCRdb applying MiXCR to the 5' RACE reads. The sample lists tens of thousands of distinct CDR3 sequences, roughly 7.2% occurring once. Input material: blood, either unsorted or a sorted T cell fraction (not recorded which). The source of these receptors is a male donor with ankylosing spondylitis or in good health (not recorded which).

In this sample, this clonotype is medium-sized. This rearrangement joins TRBV2 to TRBJ2-3; D is possibly TRBD1 (6 bases). The CDR3 runs to 14 residues. V shed 4 bases and J shed 0 bases, with 8 bases lying between them. The germline CDR1 and CDR2 sequences are SNHLY and FYNNEI. This chain's CDR3 is CASSVQGSTDTQYF. For the CDR3, the DNA is TGTGCCAGCAGTGTGCAGGGGAGCACAGATACGCAGTATTTT.

This clonotype was recorded at least ten times. The chain recombines TRBV11-1 with TRBJ2-1; 11 bases line up with TRBD2. The CDR3 totals 14 residues. J gave up 4 bases and V 8 bases, and 4 bases lay outside the gene matches. Germline CDR1 is SGHAT and CDR2 is FQDESV (reference sequence). CDR3 in DNA: TGTGCCAGCCAACTAGCGGGAGCTTACAATGAGCAGTTCTTC. Amino acid sequence: CASQLAGAYNEQFF.

This clonotype was seen ten or more times. The chain links TRBV19 to TRBJ2-5; D gene unclear. The CDR3 covers 11 residues. CDR1 is LNHDA, CDR2 SQIVND, per germline (reference sequence). V dropped 5 bases and J dropped 6 bases, with 7 bases sitting between them. DNA of the CDR3: TGTGCCAGTAGTGTACGGAAGACCCAGTACTTC. It specifies CASSVRKTQYF.

This clonotype was detected ten times or more. The chain employs TRBV6-1 and TRBJ2-5; a possible D gene is TRBD1 (5 bases). V gave up 6 bases and J gave up 5 bases, with 19 bases separating them. The CDR3 has 15 amino acids. Germline V gene lookup returns CDR1 MNHNS and CDR2 SASEGT. DNA for the CDR3: TGTGCCAGCAGCCAAATCTCCGCAGGGTGGGAGACCCAGTACTTC. Its protein is CASSQISAGWETQYF.